This is a list of T cell receptor beta chains from one sample in a study of preoperative IRX-2 immunotherapy in early breast cancer. Produced via immunoSEQ multiplex PCR; TCRdb's table is partial and in-frame only. The repertoire consists of 90,000 to 100,000 clones, with roughly 90% occurring once and the leading ten covering roughly 2%. The specimen was tumor tissue, collected after IRX-2 immunotherapy. These receptors all come from a human donor with breast cancer. The CDR3 runs from the conserved cysteine through the conserved F or W. The D gene is left open where the match is weak. Not all rows give a size; the values are once, few, many and, for expanded clones, a class.

.,.,TRBJ1-5,TRBV6-8,TGTGCCAGCAGTTGGGCGACGGTTGCCAATCAGCCTCAGCATTTT,CASSWATVANQPQHF
.,.,TRBJ2-7,TRBV30,TGTGCCTGGAGTGGAGGGTCTGGGGGTAGGAAATACGAGCAGTACTTC,CAWSGGSGGRKYEQYF
.,.,TRBJ2-3,TRBV19,TGTGCCAGTAGCCGAAGCGATACGCAGTATTTT,CASSRSDTQYF
TRBD1,.,TRBJ1-4,TRBV18,TGTGCCAGCTCACCCAGACAGGGGCCGGATGAAAAACTGTTTTTT,CASSPRQGPDEKLFF
.,.,TRBJ1-2,TRBV18,TGTGCCAGCTCACCACCGTTCCAGGGTTCACATGGCTACACCTTC,CASSPPFQGSHGYTF
TRBD1,.,TRBJ2-7,TRBV11-1,TGTGCCAGCAGCCCCGGACAGGGGTGGTACGAGCAGTACTTC,CASSPGQGWYEQYF
.,.,TRBJ1-5,TRBV4-1,TGCGCCAGCAGCCAGGCTATCACTGGGACCGGGGGTCCCCAGCATTTT,CASSQAITGTGGPQHF
.,once,TRBJ1-5,TRBV18,TGTGCCAGCTCACCAGACAGCTATCAGCCCCAGCATTTT,CASSPDSYQPQHF
.,few,TRBJ2-7,TRBV7-4,TGTGCCAGCAGCTTAACCCGCAGGGTCTACGAGCAGTACTTC,CASSLTRRVYEQYF
.,.,TRBJ1-6,TRBV28,TGTGCCAGCAGTACCCCTTCCTATAATTCACCCCTCCACTTT,CASSTPSYNSPLHF
.,.,TRBJ1-3,TRBV14,TGTGCCAGCAGCCAAGACAGCTTCTCTGGAAACACCATATATTTT,CASSQDSFSGNTIYF
.,.,TRBJ2-1,TRBV7-7,TGTGCCAGCAGCTTGAACCGGGACCCCCATTTCGAGGAGCAGTTCTTC,CASSLNRDPHFEEQFF
TRBD2,.,TRBJ2-1,TRBV5-1,TGCGCCAGCAGCTTGGGAGACACGGGAGGCAATGAGCAGTTCTTC,CASSLGDTGGNEQFF
TRBD2,few,TRBJ2-1,TRBV12-5,TGTGCTAGTGGGGATTGGCGGGAGGGAAACAATGAGCAGTTCTTC,CASGDWREGNNEQFF
TRBD1,.,TRBJ2-7,TRBV6-4,TGTGCCAGCAGCCGGACAGGGGGCGCCGGATTAGGCGAGCAGTACTTC,CASSRTGGAGLGEQYF
TRBD1,few,TRBJ2-3,TRBV28,TGTGCCAGCAGAGGACAGGGTTCGACAGATACGCAGTATTTT,CASRGQGSTDTQYF
TRBD1,few,TRBJ1-5,TRBV6-8,TGTGCCAGCAGTCCTGGGGGGCAGGGGGCAAGGCCCCAGCATTTT,CASSPGGQGARPQHF
.,.,TRBJ1-3,TRBV19,TGTGCCAGTAGTATGGTCTTGAGGTGGGCAGGCCCCAATGGTGGAAACACCATATATTTT,CASSMVLRWAGPNGGNTIYF
.,.,TRBJ2-3,TRBV12-2,TGTGCCGGAGCCCGAGGGGGCCTGACAGATACGCAGTATTTT,CAGARGGLTDTQYF
.,.,TRBJ1-4,TRBV11-3,TGTGCCAGCAGCCTAGGTGGACAGAGGTATGAAAAACTGTTTTTT,CASSLGGQRYEKLFF
TRBD1,.,TRBJ1-5,TRBV7-8,TGTGCCAGCAGCTGGGACAGGGTAGAAGAGCCCCAGCATTTT,CASSWDRVEEPQHF
.,.,TRBJ2-7,TRBV7-1,TGTGCCAGCAGCTTGTCCAGGGTGAACTACGAGCAGTACTTC,CASSLSRVNYEQYF
.,.,TRBJ1-3,TRBV28,TGTGCCAGCAATACCCCCACGGGGAACACCATATATTTT,CASNTPTGNTIYF
.,.,TRBJ1-4,TRBV15,TGTGCCACCAGCAGAGCTCGGGGGTTGGGTGAAAAACTGTTTTTT,CATSRARGLGEKLFF
TRBD1,.,TRBJ1-5,TRBV6-4,TGTGCCAGCAGGCAGGACAGGGGCGGGCAGCCCCAGCATTTT,CASRQDRGGQPQHF
.,.,TRBJ1-5,TRBV28,TGTGCCAGCAGGCAGACTAGGGGTCAGCCCCAGCATTTT,CASRQTRGQPQHF
.,.,TRBJ2-7,TRBV5-1,TGCGCCAGCAGCTTGCAGACTAGTACCTACGAGCAGTACTTC,CASSLQTSTYEQYF
TRBD1,.,TRBJ2-2,TRBV5-1,TGCGCCAGCAGCTTGGGGGGGACAGCCGACACCGGGGAGCTGTTTTTT,CASSLGGTADTGELFF
.,once,TRBJ2-1,TRBV6-7,TGTGCCAGCAGCTCACCCCCCGGGGGATCCTACAATGAGCAGTTCTTC,CASSSPPGGSYNEQFF
.,.,TRBJ2-7,TRBV19,TGTGCCAGTTCGGGGTTAAGCTCCTACGAGCAGTACTTC,CASSGLSSYEQYF
.,.,TRBJ2-5,TRBV1,TGCGCCAGCAGCCAAGGGGAAGTAAAGGGAGGACACCAAGAGACCCAGTACTTC,CASSQGEVKGGHQETQYF
.,.,TRBJ1-1,TRBV19,TGTGCCAGTAGTATCCCCGGGAAAAGGAACACTGAAGCTTTCTTT,CASSIPGKRNTEAFF
.,.,TRBJ1-5,TRBV6-8,TGTGCCAGCAGTTCGCGGAGGGGCTTTAATCAGCCCCAGCATTTT,CASSSRRGFNQPQHF
.,.,TRBJ1-1,TRBV30,TGTGCCTGGAGTCTTGGGGCTGAAGCTTTCTTT,CAWSLGAEAFF
.,.,TRBJ2-1,TRBV11-3,TGTGCCAGCAGCTGGGGACTTCCCGAACATGAGCAGTTCTTC,CASSWGLPEHEQFF
TRBD2,.,TRBJ2-3,TRBV18,TGTGCCAGCTCACCTAGCGGTAGCGGGGTTTCTCGGGATACGCAGTATTTT,CASSPSGSGVSRDTQYF
.,.,TRBJ1-1,TRBV5-1,TGCGCCAGCAGCTTGGAGTCAGGAGGCACTGAAGCTTTCTTT,CASSLESGGTEAFF
TRBD2,.,TRBJ2-2,TRBV5-1,TGCGCCAGCAGCTTGGGACTAGCGGGAGTCCCGATCACCGGGGAGCTGTTTTTT,CASSLGLAGVPITGELFF
.,.,TRBJ1-4,TRBV9,TGTGCCAGCAGTGAAGTGTCAGGGGATTGGGAAAAACTGTTTTTT,CASSEVSGDWEKLFF
TRBD1,.,TRBJ1-2,TRBV28,TGTGCCAGCAGTTCGAGACCCCCGGACAGGGGGCCCCGATTCACCTTC,CASSSRPPDRGPRFTF
.,.,TRBJ2-1,TRBV5-1,TGCGCCAGCAGCTTGGCCGGGACGGGCTACAATGAGCAGTTCTTC,CASSLAGTGYNEQFF
TRBD1,.,TRBJ1-1,TRBV6-8,TGTGCCAGCAAGCCGGACAGGGATAACACTGAAGCTTTCTTT,CASKPDRDNTEAFF
TRBD1,once,TRBJ2-1,TRBV19,TGTGCCAGTAGCCGACAGGGAGCCTACAATGAGCAGTTCTTC,CASSRQGAYNEQFF
TRBD1,.,TRBJ1-5,TRBV28,TGTGCCAGCACCCCAGGGGGCAGGGAACGACAGCCCCAGCATTTT,CASTPGGRERQPQHF
.,once,TRBJ2-2,TRBV11-3,TGTGCCAGCAGCTTAGAGCAGAACACCGGGGAGCTGTTTTTT,CASSLEQNTGELFF
.,.,TRBJ2-3,TRBV9,TGTGCCAGCAGCCCTACGGAAGATACGCAGTATTTT,CASSPTEDTQYF
TRBD1,.,TRBJ2-2,TRBV11-3,TGTGCCAGCACCGGACAGGGTAACACCGGGGAGCTGTTTTTT,CASTGQGNTGELFF
TRBD2,.,TRBJ2-7,TRBV12-5,TGTGCTAGTGGTTTGCCCGAGCGGGGGGGCCGGGGCGAGCAGTACTTC,CASGLPERGGRGEQYF
.,.,TRBJ1-5,TRBV19,TGTGCCAGTAGTCCACCCTCCGTCGGGGTTAGCCAGCCCCAGCATTTT,CASSPPSVGVSQPQHF
.,.,TRBJ1-5,TRBV10-2,TGCGCCAGCATGGACCTAAATCAGCCCCAGCATTTT,CASMDLNQPQHF
TRBD1,.,TRBJ1-1,TRBV30,TGTGCCTGGAGTGTAATCCCCACCGGCAGGGGGATTGAAGCTTTCTTT,CAWSVIPTGRGIEAFF